The 5 T cell receptor beta chains below come from one sample, sequenced in a study of T cell clonotyping in hematopoietic cell transplantation. Repertoires were generated with immunoSEQ multiplex PCR, while TCRdb's copy carries only in-frame clones and drops some. Of 70,000 or so clones detected, 90% to 95% appear once; the ten largest clones hold more than 1.5%. Source material: peripheral blood mononuclear cells. These receptor sequences come from a man aged 45 to 65 in good health. Some clones in this sample may be carry-over from other donors' samples.

The chain carries TRBV9 and TRBJ1-5; D remains ambiguous. V shed 0 bases and J shed 6 bases, with 13 bases lying between them. The CDR3 contains 15 residues. Germline CDR1 and CDR2: SGDLS and YYNGEE. DNA for the CDR3: TGTGCCAGCAGCGTAGAGGGAACCCGGGGTCAGCCCCAGCATTTT. Translated: CASSVEGTRGQPQHF.

The chain carries TRBV11-2 and TRBJ1-1; D is perhaps TRBD1 (5 bases). V gave up 5 bases and J gave up 0 bases, with 10 bases separating them. This CDR3 comprises 14 residues. Germline lookup yields CDR1 SGHAT and CDR2 FQNNGV. The CDR3 DNA sequence: TGTGCCAGCAGCAAAATGGGGGTGAACACTGAAGCTTTCTTT. The encoded protein is CASSKMGVNTEAFF.

DNA for the CDR3: TGTGCCTCTAGACAGGGTTCCTACGAGCAGTACTTC. Its protein is CASRQGSYEQYF. This chain connects TRBV30 to TRBJ2-7, with 7 bases aligning to TRBD1. The CDR3 sequence is 12 residues long. The germline CDR1 and CDR2 sequences are GTSNPN and SVGIG (reference sequence). The J segment lost 1 base and the V segment lost 7 bases, leaving 4 bases of the junction unmatched. Looking up the rest from reference TRBV30 and TRBJ2-7 gives the full variable domain: SQTIHQWPATLVQPVGSPLSLECTVEGTSNPNLYWYRQAAGRGLQLLFYSVGIGQISSEVPQNLSASRPQDRQFILSSKKLLLSDSGFYLCASRQGSYEQYFGPGTRLTVT.

The V call is TRBV29-1, the J call TRBJ2-3; D is uncertain. This CDR3 has 14 residues. Germline-derived CDR1 and CDR2 are SQVTM and ANQGSEA. V was shortened by 8 bases and J by 2 bases, with 17 bases between the two germline ends. The CDR3 region is CSFVTRRYTDTQYF. The CDR3 nucleotides are TGCAGCTTCGTAACGCGGAGATACACAGATACGCAGTATTTT.

The chain is built from TRBV19 and TRBJ2-6, with 10 bases that match TRBD1. Trimming at V came to 3 bases and at J to 0 bases, leaving 5 bases not matched to a gene. This CDR3 region has 18 residues. From germline, CDR1 is LNHDA and CDR2 SQIVND (reference sequence). As DNA, the CDR3 is TGTGCCAGTAGTATTCTGACAGGGGGCAACTCTGGGGCCAACGTCCTGACTTTC. Translating gives CASSILTGGNSGANVLTF.